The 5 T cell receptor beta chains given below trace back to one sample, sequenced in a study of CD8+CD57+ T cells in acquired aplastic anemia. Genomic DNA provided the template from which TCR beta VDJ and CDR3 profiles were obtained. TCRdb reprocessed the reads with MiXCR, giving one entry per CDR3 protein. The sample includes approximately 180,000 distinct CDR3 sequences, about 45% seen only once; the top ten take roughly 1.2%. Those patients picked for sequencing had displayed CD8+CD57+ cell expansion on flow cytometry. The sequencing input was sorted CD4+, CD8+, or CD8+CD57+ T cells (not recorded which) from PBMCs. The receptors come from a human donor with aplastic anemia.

The CDR3 sequence is CASAFGTAYEQYF. CDR3 nucleotides: TGCGCCAGCGCCTTTGGGACTGCTTACGAGCAGTACTTC. The chain carries TRBV5-1 and TRBJ2-7; possible D gene TRBD2, 6 bases. CDR1 is SGHRS, CDR2 YFSETQ, per germline. V lost 7 bases to trimming and J lost 4 bases, with 15 bases between them. The CDR3 contains 13 residues. The complete variable domain, with remaining parts taken from reference TRBV5-1 and TRBJ2-7, reads KAGVTQTPRYLIKTRGQQVTLSCSPISGHRSVSWYQQTPGQGLQFLFEYFSETQRNKGNFPGRFSGRQFSNSRSEMNVSTLELGDSALYLCASAFGTAYEQYFGPGTRLTVT.

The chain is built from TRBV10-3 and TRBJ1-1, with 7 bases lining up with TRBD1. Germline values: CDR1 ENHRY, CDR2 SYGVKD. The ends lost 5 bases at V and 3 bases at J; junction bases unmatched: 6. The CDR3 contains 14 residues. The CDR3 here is CAISSTGADTEAFF. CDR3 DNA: TGTGCCATCAGTTCAACAGGGGCAGACACTGAAGCTTTCTTT.

The CDR3 sequence is CASSESKGLGEQYF. In nucleotides, the CDR3 is TGCGCCAGCAGTGAGTCGAAAGGTCTCGGGGAGCAGTACTTC. The J gene is TRBJ2-7, the V gene TRBV10-2; no firm D call. Trimming removed 0 bases at V and 7 bases at J, with 13 bases between. Germline V gene sequence: CDR1 WSHSY, CDR2 SAAADI. The CDR3 runs 14 residues.

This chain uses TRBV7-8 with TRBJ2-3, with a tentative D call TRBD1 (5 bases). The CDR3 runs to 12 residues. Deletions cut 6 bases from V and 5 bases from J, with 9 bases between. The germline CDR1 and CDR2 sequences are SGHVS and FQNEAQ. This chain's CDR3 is CASSIGVDTQYF. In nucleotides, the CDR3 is TGTGCCAGCAGTATAGGGGTAGATACGCAGTATTTT.

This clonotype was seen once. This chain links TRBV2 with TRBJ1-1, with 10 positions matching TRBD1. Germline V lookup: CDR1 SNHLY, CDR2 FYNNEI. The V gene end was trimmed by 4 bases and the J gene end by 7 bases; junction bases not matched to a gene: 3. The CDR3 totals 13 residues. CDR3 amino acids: CASSGDRGGEAFF. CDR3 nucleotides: TGTGCCAGCAGTGGGGACAGGGGCGGTGAAGCTTTCTTT.